The 28 T cell receptor beta chains listed next were all sequenced from one sample in a study of blood T cell repertoires in COVID-19. Clones were read by immunoSEQ multiplex PCR, and TCRdb kept only the in-frame ones, dropping some. This sample has approximately 490,000 clones, with roughly nine tenths found just once. Sequencing used PBMCs or T cells enriched from blood (not recorded which). The receptors derive from a woman aged 18-29 years who had recovered from COVID-19.

This chain uses TRBV9 with TRBJ2-7, with no clear D. The V gene's germline CDR1 is SGDLS and CDR2 YYNGEE. CDR3 size: 14 residues. V lost 1 base to trimming and J lost 0 bases, with 8 bases between them. The CDR3 coding sequence is TGTGCCAGCAGCGTATACGAGAGCTCCTACGAGCAGTACTTC. Translating it yields CASSVYESSYEQYF.

The rearrangement joins TRBV2 to TRBJ2-7; no clear D. This CDR3 spans 13 amino acids. The ends were cut back, 4 bases at V and 4 bases at J, with 11 bases in the middle. Germline CDR1 is SNHLY and CDR2 is FYNNEI. CDR3 protein: CASSVIRSYEQYF. The DNA of the CDR3 is TGTGCCAGCAGTGTTATTCGGTCGTACGAGCAGTACTTC.

This clone has more than one count but fewer than ten. The rearrangement joins TRBV2 to TRBJ2-7, with D possibly TRBD2 on 6 matching bases. This CDR3 has 11 residues. Germline V gene data show CDR1 as SNHLY and CDR2 as FYNNEI. Trimming pared 10 bases from V and 2 bases from J, leaving 9 bases between. The CDR3 protein is CATRLAYEQYF. As DNA, the CDR3 is TGTGCCACCCGACTAGCCTACGAGCAGTACTTC.

V and J are TRBV24-1 and TRBJ1-2, with no clear D. Looked up from germline, CDR1 is KGHDR and CDR2 is SFDVKD. V lost 4 bases and J lost 0, with 8 bases in between. This CDR3 region has 14 residues. This CDR3 is CATSESTANYGYTF. CDR3 nucleotides: TGTGCCACCAGTGAGTCTACAGCTAACTATGGCTACACCTTC.

J is TRBJ2-7 and V is TRBV7-8; tentatively, D is TRBD2 (6 bases). Trimming shortened V by 0 bases and J by 6 bases, and 12 bases separated the two germline ends. Per the germline V gene, CDR1 is SGHVS and CDR2 is FQNEAQ. The CDR3 consists of 14 residues. The CDR3 region has the DNA TGTGCCAGCAGCTTAGCTAGGCTAGCGAGCGAGCAGTACTTC. This codes for CASSLARLASEQYF.

This clone was observed a single time. The CDR3 here is CASRGTGETEAFF. The CDR3 nucleotides read TGTGCCAGCAGGGGGACAGGGGAAACTGAAGCTTTCTTT. The V call is TRBV2, the J call TRBJ1-1, with 10 bases that match TRBD1. The CDR3 has 13 residues. Germline CDR1 is SNHLY and CDR2 is FYNNEI. Germline trimming cut 6 bases from V and 5 bases from J; bases unmatched to any gene: 3.

CDR3 in DNA: TGTGCCAGCAGTGCCCCGGGGGGGAACACTGAAGCTTTCTTT. It codes for CASSAPGGNTEAFF. J is TRBJ1-1 and V is TRBV28; D might be TRBD1 (5 bases). Germline V gives CDR1 MDHEN, CDR2 SYDVKM. The V end was cut by 5 bases, the J end by 1 base, with 11 bases between. CDR3 length: 14 residues.

This clone was recorded many times. The chain employs TRBV4-1 and TRBJ1-1; 7 positions match TRBD1. CDR3 length: 15 residues. V lost 2 bases to trimming and J lost 1 base; unmatched junction nucleotides: 4. Looked up from germline, CDR1 is MGHRA and CDR2 is YSYEKL. CDR3: CASSQQTGRNTEAFF. For the CDR3, the DNA is TGCGCCAGCAGCCAACAGACAGGGAGGAACACTGAAGCTTTCTTT.

The chain recombines TRBV5-1 with TRBJ2-5; TRBD1 matches 9 bases. The CDR3 spans 14 residues. Germline V lookup: CDR1 SGHRS, CDR2 YFSETQ. V lost 6 bases, J lost 3 bases, and 6 bases stayed unmatched. The CDR3 DNA reads as TGCGCCAGCACCTCCACAGGGGGCGAAGAGACCCAGTACTTC. Encoded protein: CASTSTGGEETQYF. Full variable domain (missing parts from reference TRBV5-1 and TRBJ2-5): KAGVTQTPRYLIKTRGQQVTLSCSPISGHRSVSWYQQTPGQGLQFLFEYFSETQRNKGNFPGRFSGRQFSNSRSEMNVSTLELGDSALYLCASTSTGGEETQYFGPGTRLLVL.

V and J are TRBV2 and TRBJ1-5; no definite D call. The V and J ends lost 2 bases and 3 bases respectively, with 11 bases between them. This CDR3 has 15 residues. Germline V gene lookup returns CDR1 SNHLY and CDR2 FYNNEI. CDR3 nucleotides: TGTGCCAGCAGTGAAACGGGAGGGATCAATCAGCCCCAGCATTTT. This gives the protein CASSETGGINQPQHF.

This chain joins TRBV6-1 and TRBJ1-1; 7 bases line up with TRBD1. Germline CDR1 is MNHNS and CDR2 is SASEGT. Trimming at V came to 2 bases and at J to 5 bases, leaving 17 bases not matched to a gene. The CDR3 is 18 amino acids. The CDR3 coding sequence is TGTGCCAGCAGTGAATCCGATTGGGGACAGTCTGGGTCGACTGAAGCTTTCTTT. The encoded protein is CASSESDWGQSGSTEAFF.

The rearrangement joins TRBV24-1 to TRBJ2-6; 9 positions match TRBD1. CDR1 and CDR2 (germline): KGHDR, SFDVKD. The ends lost 2 bases at V and 2 bases at J; junction bases unmatched: 12. The CDR3 is 20 residues long. CDR3 in amino acids: CATSDSPWDRETAGANVLTF. The CDR3 DNA reads as TGTGCCACCAGTGATTCACCCTGGGACAGGGAGACGGCTGGGGCCAACGTCCTGACTTTC.

V usage is TRBV7-2 and J usage is TRBJ1-1; D is unresolved. This CDR3 is 14 amino acids long. The V end lost 1 base, the J end lost 1 base, and 7 bases lay between the germline ends. Per the germline V gene, CDR1 is SGHTA and CDR2 is FQGNSA. CDR3 protein: CASSLDSTNTEAFF. The DNA for the CDR3 is TGTGCCAGCAGCTTAGATAGCACGAACACTGAAGCTTTCTTT.

CDR3 residues: CASSPQGGNSPLHF. CDR3 sequence (DNA): TGTGCCAGCAGCCCACAGGGGGGAAATTCACCCCTCCACTTT. This chain connects TRBV28 to TRBJ1-6, with 8 nucleotides matching TRBD1. This CDR3 spans 14 amino acids. Germline values: CDR1 MDHEN, CDR2 SYDVKM. After removal of 6 bases from V and 7 bases from J, the junction contained 5 bases not matched to a gene.

The chain couples TRBV18 to TRBJ2-1; 9 nucleotides agree with TRBD1. Germline V gene sequence: CDR1 KGHSH, CDR2 LQKENI. The CDR3 sequence is 14 residues long. V lost 0 bases and J lost 12; bases outside the gene matches: 6. The CDR3 loop is CASSPPGDRETQFF. DNA of the CDR3: TGTGCCAGCTCACCACCAGGGGACAGGGAGACGCAGTTCTTC.

The chain carries TRBV11-2 and TRBJ1-6; D is ambiguous. From germline, CDR1 is SGHAT and CDR2 FQNNGV. Trimming cost V 7 bases and J 0 bases, with 10 bases left between them. The CDR3 is 15 residues long. As DNA, the CDR3 is TGTGCCAGCACAAGGTCGGGCTCCTATAATTCACCCCTCCACTTT. This sequence encodes CASTRSGSYNSPLHF.

This chain uses TRBV12-5 with TRBJ2-5; D is unresolved. CDR3 size: 13 residues. Germline-derived CDR1 and CDR2 are LGHNT and FRNRAP. V was clipped by 5 bases and J by 2 bases, with 9 bases between them. CDR3 protein: CASGPSGQETQYF. The CDR3 bases are TGTGCTAGTGGTCCCTCAGGTCAAGAGACCCAGTACTTC.

The chain combines TRBV5-1 with TRBJ2-5; D unresolved. Germline values: CDR1 SGHRS, CDR2 YFSETQ. The CDR3 totals 13 residues. Trimming cost V 2 bases and J 4 bases, with 9 bases left between them. In DNA form, the CDR3 reads TGCGCCAGCAGCTTCTTAGAGGTAGAGACCCAGTACTTC. Translated: CASSFLEVETQYF.

The chain is built from TRBV12-3 or TRBV12-4 and TRBJ1-2; D is possibly TRBD1 (6 bases). Trimming took 6 bases from V and 5 from J, leaving 13 bases between them. The CDR3 loop spans 13 amino acids. In DNA form, the CDR3 reads TGTGCCAGCAGCCCGGACCAGGGGTATGGCTACACCTTC. It yields the protein CASSPDQGYGYTF.

The sample holds one count of this clone. The chain couples TRBV13 to TRBJ1-6; the D gene is possibly TRBD1 (5 bases). Germline CDR1 reads PRHDT; CDR2 reads FYEKMQ (reference sequence). V shed 3 bases and J shed 9 bases, with 15 bases lying between them. CDR3 size: 15 residues. In DNA form, the CDR3 reads TGTGCCAGCAGCTTTTCTATCGGGGGACGTTCACCCCTCCACTTT. Protein product: CASSFSIGGRSPLHF.

V and J are TRBV5-6 and TRBJ1-2; weak D call: TRBD1 (5 bases). The germline V and J ends were trimmed by 1 base and 3 bases, with 10 bases remaining between them. This CDR3 spans 14 amino acids. Germline CDR1 and CDR2: SGHDT and YYEEEE. The chain's CDR3 is CASSLYRWDYGYTF. As DNA, the CDR3 is TGTGCCAGCAGCTTGTACAGGTGGGACTATGGCTACACCTTC. The full variable domain, in which reference TRBV5-6 and TRBJ1-2 provide the parts outside the CDR3, is DAGVTQSPTHLIKTRGQQVTLRCSPKSGHDTVSWYQQALGQGPQFIFQYYEEEERQRGNFPDRFSGHQFPNYSSELNVNALLLGDSALYLCASSLYRWDYGYTFGSGTRLTVV.

The chain links TRBV5-8 to TRBJ2-7, with TRBD1 matching 7 bases. V lost 2 bases, J lost 3 bases, and 2 bases stayed unmatched. The germline CDR1 and CDR2 sequences are SGHTS and YDEGEE. This CDR3 is built from 13 residues. CDR3 amino acids: CASSFPGGYEQYF. Written as DNA, the CDR3 is TGTGCCAGCAGCTTCCCAGGGGGCTACGAGCAGTACTTC.

The sample holds one count of this clone. The chain is built from TRBV19 and TRBJ2-7, with D possibly matching TRBD2 (6 bases). Per the germline V gene, CDR1 is LNHDA and CDR2 is SQIVND (reference sequence). CDR3 length: 15 amino acids. Trimming stripped 5 bases from V and 4 bases from J, with 18 bases between. This chain's CDR3 is CASSPSPGLGYEQYF. The CDR3 DNA follows: TGTGCCAGTAGTCCCTCTCCGGGACTCGGATACGAGCAGTACTTC.

The chain combines TRBV2 with TRBJ2-7; TRBD2 aligns across 7 bases. CDR1 is SNHLY and CDR2 is FYNNEI in the germline V gene. The CDR3 extends over 12 amino acids. V shed 6 bases, J shed 4 bases, and the junction held 3 bases outside the gene matches. The chain's CDR3 is CASRYGGYEQYF. As DNA, the CDR3 is TGTGCCAGCAGGTACGGGGGGTACGAGCAGTACTTC. Full variable domain (missing parts from reference TRBV2 and TRBJ2-7): EPEVTQTPSHQVTQMGQEVILRCVPISNHLYFYWYRQILGQKVEFLVSFYNNEISEKSEIFDDQFSVERPDGSNFTLKIRSTKLEDSAMYFCASRYGGYEQYFGPGTRLTVT.

This clone was seen more than once but under ten times. The chain links TRBV6-4 to TRBJ1-2; D uncertain. The CDR3 has 13 amino acids. The germline gives CDR1 MRHNA, CDR2 SNTAGT. V was clipped by 5 bases and J by 3 bases, with 10 bases between them. In nucleotides, the CDR3 is TGTGCCAGCAGTCCTTCCCGTGACTATGGCTACACCTTC. The encoded protein is CASSPSRDYGYTF.

The rearrangement uses TRBV4-1 and TRBJ1-2; no definite D call. Germline V gives CDR1 MGHRA, CDR2 YSYEKL. This CDR3 has 14 amino acids. The V gene lost 4 bases and the J gene lost 1 base, with 10 bases spanning the gap. DNA for the CDR3: TGCGCCAGCAGCCCCCTCCCGGGTAACTATGGCTACACCTTC. As protein: CASSPLPGNYGYTF.

The sample holds one count of this clone. The V call is TRBV3-1 (or the pseudogene TRBV3-2), the J call TRBJ2-3, with 8 positions matching TRBD2. J lost 3 bases, V lost 0 bases, and 8 bases had no gene match. This CDR3 is 17 amino acids long. Germline V lookup: CDR1 LGHDT, CDR2 YNNKEL (reference sequence). CDR3: CASSQDFRSGGTDTQYF. Written as DNA, the CDR3 is TGTGCCAGCAGCCAAGACTTTCGGAGCGGGGGAACAGATACGCAGTATTTT.

The V call is TRBV24-1, the J call TRBJ2-1, with 7 bases matching TRBD1. This CDR3 has 15 amino acids. Germline assignment: CDR1 KGHDR and CDR2 SFDVKD. V shed 0 bases and J 4 bases; nucleotides not matched to a gene: 2. The CDR3 spells CATSDLRGQYNEQFF. The CDR3 bases are TGTGCCACCAGTGATTTGAGGGGGCAGTACAATGAGCAGTTCTTC.